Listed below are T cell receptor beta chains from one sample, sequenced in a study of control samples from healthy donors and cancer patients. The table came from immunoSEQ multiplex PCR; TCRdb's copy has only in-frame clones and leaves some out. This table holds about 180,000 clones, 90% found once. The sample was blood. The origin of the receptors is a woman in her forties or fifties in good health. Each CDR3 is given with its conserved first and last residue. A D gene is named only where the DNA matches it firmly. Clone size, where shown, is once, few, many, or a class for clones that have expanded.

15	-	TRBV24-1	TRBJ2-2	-	CATSDLQGGTGELFF
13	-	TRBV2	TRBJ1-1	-	CASSGLGHTEAFF
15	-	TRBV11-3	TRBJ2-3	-	CASSSGTLGTDTQYF
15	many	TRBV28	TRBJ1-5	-	CASSFNLYSNQPQHF
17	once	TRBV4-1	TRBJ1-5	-	CASSQDRGISGNQPQHF
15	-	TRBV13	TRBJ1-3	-	CASSLGGVSGNTIYF
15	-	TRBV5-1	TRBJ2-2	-	CASSLGDTNTGELFF
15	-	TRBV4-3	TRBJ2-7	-	CASSQGGGISYEQYF
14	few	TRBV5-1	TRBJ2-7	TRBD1	CASSRGQGPYEQYF
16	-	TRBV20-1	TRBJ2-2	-	CSASRGASPNTGELFF
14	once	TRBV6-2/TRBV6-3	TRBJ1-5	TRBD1	CASSYIAGGQPQHF
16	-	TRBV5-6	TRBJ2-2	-	CASRPTRKSYTGELFF
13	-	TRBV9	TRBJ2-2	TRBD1	CASSPGQTGELFF
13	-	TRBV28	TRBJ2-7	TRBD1	CASTPPAGGEQYF
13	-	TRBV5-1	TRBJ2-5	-	CASSSVPEGTQYF
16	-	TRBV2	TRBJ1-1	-	CASSEARAIRNTEAFF
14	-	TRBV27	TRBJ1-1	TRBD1	CASGRTGVNTEAFF
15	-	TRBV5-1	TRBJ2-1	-	CASTAEPSSYNEQFF
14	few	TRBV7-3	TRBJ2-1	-	CASSPGGQSNEQFF
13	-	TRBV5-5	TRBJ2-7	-	CASSPAGPYEQYF
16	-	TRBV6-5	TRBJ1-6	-	CASSYSNLGATSPLHF
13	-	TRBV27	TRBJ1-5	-	CASSFDRAQPQHF
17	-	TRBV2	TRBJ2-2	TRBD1	CASTADRGSFRTGELFF
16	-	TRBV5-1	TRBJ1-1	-	CASSRMGGQMNTEAFF
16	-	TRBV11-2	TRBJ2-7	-	CASTTLPRGRFYEQYF
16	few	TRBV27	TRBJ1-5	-	CASSSITRGGNQPQHF
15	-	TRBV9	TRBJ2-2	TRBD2	CASSVGGRDTGELFF
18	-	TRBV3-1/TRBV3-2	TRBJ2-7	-	CASSQEPIGGPPTYEQYF
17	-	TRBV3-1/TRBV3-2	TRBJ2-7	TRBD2	CASSQESLAGANHEQYF
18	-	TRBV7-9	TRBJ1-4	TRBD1	CASSLALWDRGRNEKLFF
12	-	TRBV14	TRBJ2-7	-	CASSQGPLKQYF
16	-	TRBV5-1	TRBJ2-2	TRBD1	CASSQTGGDNTGELFF
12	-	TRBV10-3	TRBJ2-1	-	CAISESGNEQFF
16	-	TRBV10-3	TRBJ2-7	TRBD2	CAISGSSGGVTYEQYF
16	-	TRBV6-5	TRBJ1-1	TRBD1	CASSFDRGIPNTEAFF
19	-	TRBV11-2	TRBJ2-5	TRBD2	CASSLYGTSAPLAPGTQYF
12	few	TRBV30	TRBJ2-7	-	CAWGPGAYEQYF
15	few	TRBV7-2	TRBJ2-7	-	CASSLAVGRSYEQYF